This T cell receptor (beta chain) came from a study of blood T cell repertoires in COVID-19. This clone was seen a few times. The CDR3 covers 16 residues. Trimming took off 0 bases at V and 5 bases at J, with 11 bases between the two ends. The germline gives CDR1 LNHNV, CDR2 YYDKDF (reference sequence). Some clones are missing from TCRdb's copy, which holds only in-frame ones; the method was immunoSEQ multiplex PCR. The sample consists of about 190,000 clones, roughly 80% of them appearing once. This receptor was taken from a woman aged 50 to 60 with acute or convalescent COVID-19. V usage is TRBV15 and J usage is TRBJ1-6, with no clear D. The sequenced sample consisted of peripheral blood. The CDR3 loop reads CATSRDSGADNSPLHF. CDR3 DNA: TGTGCCACCAGCAGAGATTCGGGAGCGGATAATTCACCCCTCCACTTT.